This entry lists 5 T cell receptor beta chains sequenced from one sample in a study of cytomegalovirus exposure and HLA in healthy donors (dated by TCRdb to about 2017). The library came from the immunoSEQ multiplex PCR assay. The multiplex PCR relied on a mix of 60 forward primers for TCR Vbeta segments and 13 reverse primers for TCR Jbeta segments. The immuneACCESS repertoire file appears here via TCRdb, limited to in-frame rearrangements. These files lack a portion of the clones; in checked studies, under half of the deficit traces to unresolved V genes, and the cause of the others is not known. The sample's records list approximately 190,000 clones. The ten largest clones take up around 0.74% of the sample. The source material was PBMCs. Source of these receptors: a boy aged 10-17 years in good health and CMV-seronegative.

In nucleotides, the CDR3 is TGTGCCAGCAGCTTAGGGACAGGGGTGCAGCCCCAGCATTTT. Translation gives CASSLGTGVQPQHF. The chain couples TRBV13 to TRBJ1-5, with 8 positions matching TRBD1. The V segment lost 0 bases and the J segment 7 bases; nucleotides outside the gene matches: 2. CDR1 is PRHDT and CDR2 is FYEKMQ in the germline V gene (reference sequence). This CDR3 comprises 14 residues.

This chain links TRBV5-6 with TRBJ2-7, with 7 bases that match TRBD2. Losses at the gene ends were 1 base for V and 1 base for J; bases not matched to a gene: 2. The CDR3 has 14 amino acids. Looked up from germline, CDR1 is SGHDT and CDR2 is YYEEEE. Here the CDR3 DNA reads TGTGCCAGCAGCTTGTGGGAGGGTTCCTACGAGCAGTACTTC. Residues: CASSLWEGSYEQYF.

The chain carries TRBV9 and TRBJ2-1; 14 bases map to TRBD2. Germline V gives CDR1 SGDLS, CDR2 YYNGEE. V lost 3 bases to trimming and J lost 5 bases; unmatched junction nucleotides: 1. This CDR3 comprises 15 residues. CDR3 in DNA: TGTGCCAGCAGCGGGGGACTAGCGGGGGACAATGAGCAGTTCTTC. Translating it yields CASSGGLAGDNEQFF.

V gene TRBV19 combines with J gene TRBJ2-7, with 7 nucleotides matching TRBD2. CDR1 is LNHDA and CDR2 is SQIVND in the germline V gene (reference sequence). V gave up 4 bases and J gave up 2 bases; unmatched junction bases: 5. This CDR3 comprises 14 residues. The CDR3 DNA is TGTGCCAGTAGTAGTCAAGCGGGGCCCTACGAGCAGTACTTC. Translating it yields CASSSQAGPYEQYF.

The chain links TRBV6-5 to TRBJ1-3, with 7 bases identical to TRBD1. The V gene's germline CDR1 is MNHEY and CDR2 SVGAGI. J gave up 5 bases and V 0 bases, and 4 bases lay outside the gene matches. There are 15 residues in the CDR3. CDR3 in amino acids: CASSYSRQGRNTIYF. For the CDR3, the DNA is TGTGCCAGCAGTTACTCCCGACAGGGTAGAAACACCATATATTTT.